This T cell receptor (beta chain) stems from a study of blood T cell repertoires in COVID-19. About the research overall: Samples taken during acute and convalescent COVID-19 were collected in the United States, Italy and Spain. The cDNA or gDNA used as material had been derived from T cells, B-cell-depleted T cells, or PBMCs.

In the source study's methods: From reference gene primer amplification, estimates of nucleated cell counts were derived. Measured with immunoSEQ multiplex PCR; TCRdb has only the in-frame clones, and not every one. V and J calls and clone size are given by that table; D and trimming were obtained from the DNA. The table records about 60,000 clones, 82% of them present only once. This CDR3 is built from 16 residues. Germline CDR1 LNHDA, CDR2 SQIVND (reference sequence). V dropped 7 bases and J dropped 3 bases, with 21 bases sitting between them. This clone was recorded once. The sample consisted of peripheral blood. This clonotype was sampled from a woman aged 80 or over with acute or convalescent COVID-19. V and J are TRBV19 and TRBJ1-1; D unclear. The CDR3 nucleotides read TGTGCCAGTATGGTCGACTCGGTAAGGCCGTACACTGAAGCTTTCTTT. Its protein product is CASMVDSVRPYTEAFF.